This is a list of T cell receptor beta chains from one sample in a study of T cells in Graves' hyperthyroidism and ophthalmopathy. TCRdb used MiXCR to reprocess the multiplex PCR reads, holding one entry per CDR3 protein. The sample carries 550,000 to 650,000 distinct CDR3 sequences, approximately 15% recorded once. Specimen: blood. The receptors derive from a woman in her thirties with Graves' hyperthyroidism that later progressed to Graves' ophthalmopathy. Each CDR3 is given with its conserved first and last residue. A D gene is named only where the DNA matches it firmly. Clone size, where shown, is once, few, many, or a class for clones that have expanded.

j_gene | d_gene | len | abundance | v_gene | CDR3nt | CDR3aa
TRBJ2-4 | - | 16 | few | TRBV2 | TGTGCCAGCAGTGTTTTGGACAGAGGGGCCAAAAACATTCAGTACTTC | CASSVLDRGAKNIQYF
TRBJ1-2 | - | 13 | many | TRBV4-3 | TGCGCCAGCAGCCAAAAAGGCAACTATGGCTACACCTTC | CASSQKGNYGYTF
TRBJ2-1 | - | 16 | few | TRBV5-1 | TGCGCCAGCAGCGCCGGAGGAGGGATGGGTCGCATTGAGCAGTTCTTC | CASSAGGGMGRIEQFF
TRBJ2-7 | - | 15 | many | TRBV12-5 | TGTGCTAGTGCCACCGATTCGTCGCTGTCCTACGAGCAGTACTTC | CASATDSSLSYEQYF
TRBJ1-2 | - | 14 | many | TRBV12-3/TRBV12-4 | TGTGCCAGCAGTTTAAGGCAGGGGCTAATCGGCTACACCTTC | CASSLRQGLIGYTF
TRBJ1-2 | - | 13 | many | TRBV29-1 | TGCAGCGTTGAAGGCACCGACCGCTATGGCTACACCTTC | CSVEGTDRYGYTF
TRBJ1-1 | TRBD1 | 14 | many | TRBV12-3/TRBV12-4 | TGTGCCAGCACTGGACAGGCCGTGAACACTGAAGCTTTCTTT | CASTGQAVNTEAFF
TRBJ2-3 | - | 15 | many | TRBV12-3/TRBV12-4 | TGTGCCACCACCCGAGCGGGCGCTCTCACAGATACGCAGTATTTT | CATTRAGALTDTQYF
TRBJ2-3 | - | 14 | many | TRBV6-1 | TGTGCCAGCAGCTCCGGGCACAGCACAGATACGCAGTATTTT | CASSSGHSTDTQYF
TRBJ2-3 | TRBD2 | 15 | many | TRBV28 | TGTGCCAGCAGCCAAGCGGGGGCGCTATTAGATACGCAGTATTTT | CASSQAGALLDTQYF
TRBJ2-1 | TRBD2 | 17 | - | TRBV6-2/TRBV6-3 | TGTGCCAGCAGTTACGTCAGTGGCGGGAGCCGATGGGATGAGCAGTTCTTC | CASSYVSGGSRWDEQFF
TRBJ2-5 | TRBD1 | 14 | - | TRBV4-1 | TGCGCCAGCAGCCAAGGGACAGGAAAAGAGACCCAGTACTTC | CASSQGTGKETQYF
TRBJ2-4 | - | 14 | many | TRBV30 | TGTGCCTGGAGTGACTGGGGAGCCAAAAACATTCAGTACTTC | CAWSDWGAKNIQYF
TRBJ2-1 | TRBD2 | 15 | few | TRBV4-1 | TGCGCCAGCAGCCTCAGGGGACTAGTGGAGGATGAGCAGTTCTTC | CASSLRGLVEDEQFF
TRBJ1-1 | - | 15 | many | TRBV18 | TGTGCCAGCTCACCTACGGATATTCCACAGGGTGAAGCTTTCTTT | CASSPTDIPQGEAFF
TRBJ1-3 | - | 15 | - | TRBV7-6 | TGTGCCAGCACCCTAGTGGAAGGGGCTGGAAACACCATATATTTT | CASTLVEGAGNTIYF
TRBJ1-2 | - | 14 | many | TRBV20-1 | TGCAGTGCCCCCGAGCTTAAGAAAGGGAATGGCTACACCTTC | CSAPELKKGNGYTF
TRBJ2-1 | TRBD2 | 14 | many | TRBV5-1 | TGCGCCAGCAGCTTAAGCGGGGGAGCCAATGAGCAGTTCTTC | CASSLSGGANEQFF
TRBJ2-4 | - | 14 | few | TRBV19 | TGTGCCAGTAGCCCGCGGGGAGGTAATAACATTCAGTACTTC | CASSPRGGNNIQYF
TRBJ1-2 | - | 13 | few | TRBV5-6 | TGTGCCAGCAGCACCCCCCAGGGCCGGGGCTACACCTTC | CASSTPQGRGYTF
TRBJ2-1 | - | 13 | few | TRBV20-1 | TGCAGTGCCCCTCCCTCCTCCTCGAATGAGCAGTTCTTC | CSAPPSSSNEQFF
TRBJ1-5 | TRBD1 | 18 | many | TRBV7-9 | TGTGCCAGCAGCTTAGGTCTCGGGACAGGGGTTAGCAATCAGCCCCAGCATTTT | CASSLGLGTGVSNQPQHF
TRBJ2-6 | - | 12 | many | TRBV20-1 | TGCAGTGCTAGACAGGGGGCCAACGTCCTGACTTTC | CSARQGANVLTF
TRBJ2-2 | - | 16 | few | TRBV12-5 | TGTGCTAGTGGTTTGGTCGTTGGAGGTAACACCGGGGAGCTGTGTTTT | CASGLVVGGNTGELCF
TRBJ2-4 | - | 12 | many | TRBV20-1 | TGCAGTGCCCCATACCATGGGGACATTCAGTACTTC | CSAPYHGDIQYF
TRBJ2-2 | - | 16 | few | TRBV6-1 | TGTGCCAGCATCCAACGGGCGGGGTCGAACACCGGGGAGCTGTTTTTT | CASIQRAGSNTGELFF
TRBJ2-1 | - | 16 | many | TRBV7-9 | TGTGCCAGCAGCTTAGCCCTCGCAGGTACCTACAATGAGCAGTTCTTC | CASSLALAGTYNEQFF
TRBJ2-2 | - | 11 | many | TRBV29-1 | TGCAGCGTTGCCGGCACCGGGGAGCTGTTTTTT | CSVAGTGELFF
TRBJ1-1 | - | 15 | many | TRBV6-2/TRBV6-3 | TGTGCCAGCAGTTACTCAGGGCAGGTGGCCACTGAAGCTTTCTTT | CASSYSGQVATEAFF
TRBJ2-2 | - | 15 | - | TRBV5-4 | TGTGCCAGCAGCCACCTACAGGGTAACACCGGGGAGCTGTTTTTT | CASSHLQGNTGELFF
TRBJ2-2 | - | 16 | many | TRBV5-1 | TGCGCCAGCAGCTTGGAGTCCCGGGACCCCCCCGGGGAGCTGTTTTTT | CASSLESRDPPGELFF
TRBJ2-5 | - | 14 | many | TRBV6-6 | TGTGCCAGCAGTTACGGCGGGGCGGATGAGACCCAGTACTTC | CASSYGGADETQYF
TRBJ2-1 | TRBD2 | 15 | few | TRBV7-2 | TGTGCCAGCGGGACTTTAGCGGGGTATTACAATGAGCAGTTCTTC | CASGTLAGYYNEQFF
TRBJ1-2 | TRBD1 | 14 | many | TRBV2 | TGTACAATCGAGGGTGAGGGGGCGCGATATGGCTACACCTTC | CTIEGEGARYGYTF
TRBJ2-6 | TRBD1 | 16 | - | TRBV3-1 | TGTGCCAGCAGGGACAGGGGATCCTCTGGGGCCAACGTCCTGACTTTC | CASRDRGSSGANVLTF
TRBJ2-1 | - | 14 | - | TRBV29-1 | TGCAGCGTTGAAGATAAGGGGGGTAGCGATGAGCAGTTCTTC | CSVEDKGGSDEQFF
TRBJ2-2 | TRBD2 | 16 | many | TRBV12-5 | TGTGCTAGTGGTTTAGCGGGAGGGCCGGAAACCGGGGAGCTGTTTTTT | CASGLAGGPETGELFF
TRBJ2-1 | TRBD2 | 16 | many | TRBV5-1 | TGCGCCAGCAGCGGTGGGTTGTCGGGAGGAGACAATGAGCAGTTCTTC | CASSGGLSGGDNEQFF
TRBJ2-2 | - | 16 | many | TRBV7-9 | TGTGCCAGCAGCTTAGTCCCCTCAGCGAACACCGGGGAGCTGTTTTTT | CASSLVPSANTGELFF
TRBJ2-7 | - | 14 | many | TRBV7-9 | TGTGCCAGCAGCTTAGACGGGAGTCTCTACGAGCAGTACTTC | CASSLDGSLYEQYF
TRBJ2-3 | TRBD1 | 14 | - | TRBV6-1 | TGTGCCAGCGGCCGGGACAGGGGGACAGATACGCAGTATTTT | CASGRDRGTDTQYF
TRBJ1-3 | - | 16 | - | TRBV19 | TGTGCCAGTAGTATAGATCGGGAGGCCTCTGGAAACACCATATATTTT | CASSIDREASGNTIYF
TRBJ2-1 | TRBD2 | 15 | many | TRBV2 | TGTGCCAGCCCCGCTTCGACTAGCGGGATAAATGAGCAGTTCTTC | CASPASTSGINEQFF
TRBJ2-7 | TRBD2 | 15 | - | TRBV7-3 | TGTGCCAGCAGCTTGACGGGAGGGGCGGACTACGAGCAGTACTTC | CASSLTGGADYEQYF
TRBJ2-3 | - | 16 | many | TRBV20-1 | TGCAGTGCTAGGCAGGTGGAAGGCTCTAGCACAGATACGCAGTATTTT | CSARQVEGSSTDTQYF
TRBJ1-1 | - | 12 | - | TRBV28 | TGTGCCAGCAGCGGAACAGGACAATCGGCTTTCTTT | CASSGTGQSAFF
TRBJ2-1 | - | 15 | many | TRBV11-3 | TGTGCCAGCAGCTTAGTGGCTCTCAGTGGAGATGAGCAGTTCTTC | CASSLVALSGDEQFF
TRBJ2-7 | - | 16 | - | TRBV4-2 | TGTGCCAGCAGCCAAGAAAGGACAGTGATCTCCTACGAGCAGTACTTC | CASSQERTVISYEQYF
TRBJ2-5 | TRBD2 | 14 | many | TRBV25-1 | TGTGCCAGCAGTGTCGGCGGGGGGCAAGAGACCCAGTACTTC | CASSVGGGQETQYF
TRBJ1-1 | - | 15 | many | TRBV18 | TGTGCCACCCGATTAGGGGAGGAGGAGTACACTGAAGCTTTCTTT | CATRLGEEEYTEAFF
TRBJ1-2 | - | 12 | many | TRBV12-3/TRBV12-4 | TGTGCCAGCAGGTTCGTGGGGGGCCCAAACACCTTC | CASRFVGGPNTF
TRBJ1-2 | - | 16 | few | TRBV6-5 | TGTGCCAGCAGTTACTCGTCGGCCGGACTGGGCTATGGCTACACCTTC | CASSYSSAGLGYGYTF
TRBJ1-4 | - | 15 | many | TRBV18 | TGTGCCAGCTCACCCAGTCCAGCATCTAATGAAAAACTGTTTTTT | CASSPSPASNEKLFF
TRBJ2-3 | - | 16 | - | TRBV2 | TGTGCCAGCAGTGATGGACAGCTCGTCAGCACAGATACGCAGTATTTT | CASSDGQLVSTDTQYF
TRBJ2-3 | TRBD1 | 17 | many | TRBV28 | TGTGCCAGCAGTTCATATCGTTCAGGGGGCGGAACAGATACGCAGTATTTT | CASSSYRSGGGTDTQYF